A selection of T cell receptor beta chains follows, all from one sample in a study of CD8+ T cells in alopecia areata. This table comes from immunoSEQ multiplex PCR, and its TCRdb copy is limited to in-frame clones, with some not included. The sample gives 4,000 to 5,000 clones, approximately 90% of which show up once; about a fifth is in the top ten. Specimen: skin, collected at week 4, from a patient treated with tofacitinib. The receptors shown here come from a human donor with alopecia areata. Both conserved end residues are part of each CDR3.

>TRBJ2-7|TRBV5-6
CASSLFTGQGIHEQYF
>TRBJ2-2|TRBV6-6
CASSYVTGELFF
>TRBJ1-2|TRBV19
CASRREVNYGYTF
>TRBJ2-1|TRBV9
CASSVGTANNEQFF
>TRBJ2-7|TRBV6-6
CASSSRTGQYF
>TRBJ1-5|TRBV7-9
CATGQGNQPQHF
>TRBJ1-1|TRBV12-5
CASGLGIRGQSEAFF
>TRBJ1-5|TRBV5-1
CASSLADSNQPQHF
>TRBJ2-1|TRBV6-1
CAASSTSYNEQFF
>TRBJ1-5|TRBV6-6
CASSYSPEGGQPQHF
>TRBJ2-7|TRBV5-1
CASSFGGLEQYF
>TRBJ2-1|TRBV6-4
CASSDSVGGAYNEQFF
>TRBJ2-6|TRBV6-5
CASSYVAASGANVLTF
>TRBJ1-5|TRBV2
CASSEGASNQPQHF
>TRBJ1-1|TRBV9
CASSVSPKVLNTEAFF
>TRBJ1-2|TRBV27
CASSFEGNYGYTF
>TRBJ1-6|TRBV6-1
CASSDRPGGPPLHF
>TRBJ2-7|TRBV7-2
CASSFIRGAYEQYF